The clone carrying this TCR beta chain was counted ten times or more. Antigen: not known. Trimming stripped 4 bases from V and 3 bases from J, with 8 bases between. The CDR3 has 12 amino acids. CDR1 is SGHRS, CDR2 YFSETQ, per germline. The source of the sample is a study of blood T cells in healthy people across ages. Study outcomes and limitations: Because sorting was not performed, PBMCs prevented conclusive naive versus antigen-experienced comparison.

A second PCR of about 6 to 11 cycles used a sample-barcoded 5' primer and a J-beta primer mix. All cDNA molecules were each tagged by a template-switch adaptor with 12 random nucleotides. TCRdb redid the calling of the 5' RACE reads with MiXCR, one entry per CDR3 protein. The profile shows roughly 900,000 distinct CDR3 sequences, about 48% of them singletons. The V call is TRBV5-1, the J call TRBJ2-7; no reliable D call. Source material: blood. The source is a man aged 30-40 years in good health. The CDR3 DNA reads TGCGCCAGCAGCCGAGACAACTACGAGCAGTACTTC. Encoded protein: CASSRDNYEQYF.